Below are 9 T cell receptor beta chains sequenced from a single sample in a study of T-cell reconstitution after alpha-beta-depleted transplantation in children. Unique molecular identifiers tagged the TCRbeta library. TCRdb reanalysed the PCR reads using MiXCR and keeps one entry per CDR3 protein. The repertoire has approximately 190,000 distinct CDR3 sequences, roughly 6.5% of them found once; the top ten carry approximately 4.1%. Sample: PBMCs, taken before TCRalphabeta/CD19-depleted stem cell transplant. The receptors come from a girl in the first two years of life with combined immunodeficiency, due to receive a stem cell transplant.

The sample holds many counts of this clonotype. This chain connects TRBV5-1 to TRBJ1-5; D ambiguous. V was trimmed by 0 bases and J by 0 bases, leaving 4 bases between them. Germline lookup yields CDR1 SGHRS and CDR2 YFSETQ. CDR3 length: 14 amino acids. The CDR3 protein is CASSLGVSNQPQHF. CDR3 DNA: TGCGCCAGCAGCTTGGGGGTTAGCAATCAGCCCCAGCATTTT.

This clonotype occurred many times. The chain couples TRBV29-1 to TRBJ2-2; 9 bases match TRBD2. CDR1 and CDR2 from the germline V gene are SQVTM and ANQGSEA. With V trimmed by 4 bases and J by 1 base, 13 bases remained unmatched. The CDR3 covers 18 residues. The CDR3 region has the DNA TGCAGCGTTGTGTTACCTAGCGGGATGGTCAGGAACACCGGGGAGCTGTTTTTT. It is translated as CSVVLPSGMVRNTGELFF.

Remarks on this clonotype: Given a much more abundant clone one base away, this may be a read error. The gene calls are TRBV14 and TRBJ2-7; the D is unclear. There are 13 residues in the CDR3. Per the germline V gene, CDR1 is SGHDN and CDR2 is FVKESK. The CDR3 protein is CAGSQGRVTEQYF. DNA for the CDR3: TGTGCCGGCAGCCAAGGTAGAGTAACCGAGCAGTACTTC.

This clonotype has more than one count but fewer than ten. The chain links TRBV12-3 or TRBV12-4 to TRBJ2-1, with 10 bases that match TRBD2. The V and J ends lost 5 bases and 1 base, in that order; junction bases with no gene match: 17. The CDR3 runs to 20 residues. The CDR3 coding sequence is TGTGCCAGCAGTACCCCAGGAGGTAGCGGGGGGCCCCTATCCTACAATGAGCAGTTCTTC. Amino acids: CASSTPGGSGGPLSYNEQFF.

In this sample, this clonotype turned up many times. The genes are TRBV6-5 and TRBJ2-1; the match to TRBD2 covers 10 bases. This CDR3 region has 16 residues. Losses at the gene ends were 0 bases for V and 6 bases for J; bases not matched to a gene: 5. Germline-derived CDR1 and CDR2 are MNHEY and SVGAGI. CDR3 loop: CASSYSKLAGPNEQFF. In DNA form, the CDR3 reads TGTGCCAGCAGTTACTCGAAACTAGCGGGACCCAATGAGCAGTTCTTC.

Many counts were recorded for this clonotype. CDR3 region: CASSRDGTDTQYF. For the CDR3, the DNA is TGTGCCAGCAGCCGGGACGGCACAGATACGCAGTATTTT. This chain joins TRBV12-3 or TRBV12-4 and TRBJ2-3; D may match TRBD1 or TRBD2 (5 bases each). Trimming shortened V by 6 bases and J by 1 base, and 8 bases separated the two germline ends. This CDR3 is 13 amino acids long.

This clonotype was counted ten times or more. The chain links TRBV20-1 to TRBJ1-2; no firm D call. The V and J ends lost 5 bases and 2 bases respectively, with 12 bases between them. This CDR3 has 13 amino acids. Germline lookup yields CDR1 DFQATT and CDR2 SNEGSKA (reference sequence). In DNA form, the CDR3 reads TGCAGTGCTGGGAAAACTGAGAACTATGGCTACACCTTC. Its protein is CSAGKTENYGYTF.

Ten or more counts support this clonotype. The CDR3 protein is CSVEFAGREDYEQYF. CDR3 DNA: TGCAGCGTTGAATTTGCGGGCAGGGAGGATTACGAGCAGTACTTC. This chain links TRBV29-1 with TRBJ2-7; D may be TRBD2 (6 bases). The CDR3 covers 15 residues. Germline values: CDR1 SQVTM, CDR2 ANQGSEA. The ends were cut back, 2 bases at V and 4 bases at J, with 18 bases in the middle.

Many counts were recorded for this clonotype. CDR3 in DNA: TGCAGCGTTTCTTATTACTACAATGAGCAGTTCTTC. This translates into CSVSYYYNEQFF. The rearrangement joins TRBV29-1 to TRBJ2-1; D is unresolved. Trimming pared 5 bases from V and 3 bases from J, leaving 8 bases between. Germline lookup yields CDR1 SQVTM and CDR2 ANQGSEA. This CDR3 is 12 amino acids long.